Reported below is one TCR beta chain. The sample comes from a study of blood T cell repertoires in COVID-19. The overall study: Sources were T cells, B-cell-depleted T cells, or PBMCs; the material itself was cDNA or gDNA.

The method was immunoSEQ multiplex PCR; TCRdb's version includes in-frame clones alone and lacks a portion of them. The table has 150,000 to 200,000 clones, roughly 86% seen once; the top ten hold approximately 0.62%. CDR1 and CDR2 from the germline V gene are SEHNR and FQNEAQ (reference sequence). Deletions cut 10 bases from V and 1 base from J, with 15 bases between. The CDR3 runs to 14 residues. Source material: peripheral blood. The chain uses TRBV7-9 and TRBJ2-3, with a possible D match to TRBD1 (5 bases). The sequence derives from a man aged 55 to 69 with COVID-19, enrolled during active disease. The CDR3 region has the DNA TGTGCCACTATTCAGGGATTTCGCACAGATACGCAGTATTTT. Protein sequence: CATIQGFRTDTQYF.